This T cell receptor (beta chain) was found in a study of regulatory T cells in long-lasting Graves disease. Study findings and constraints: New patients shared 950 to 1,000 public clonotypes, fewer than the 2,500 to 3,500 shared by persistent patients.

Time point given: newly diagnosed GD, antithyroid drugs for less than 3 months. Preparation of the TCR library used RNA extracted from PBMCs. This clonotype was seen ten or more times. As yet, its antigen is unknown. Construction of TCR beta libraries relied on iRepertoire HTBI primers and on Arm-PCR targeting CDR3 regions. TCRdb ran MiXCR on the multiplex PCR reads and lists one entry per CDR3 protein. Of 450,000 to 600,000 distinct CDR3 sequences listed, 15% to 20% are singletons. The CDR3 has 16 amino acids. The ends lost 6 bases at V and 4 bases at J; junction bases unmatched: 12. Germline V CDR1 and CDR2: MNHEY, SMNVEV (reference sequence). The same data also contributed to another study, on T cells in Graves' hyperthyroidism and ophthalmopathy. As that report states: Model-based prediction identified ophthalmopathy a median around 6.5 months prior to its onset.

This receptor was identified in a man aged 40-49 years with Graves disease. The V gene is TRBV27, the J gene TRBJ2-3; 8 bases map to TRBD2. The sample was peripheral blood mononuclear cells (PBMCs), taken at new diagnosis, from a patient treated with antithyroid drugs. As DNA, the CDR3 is TGTGCCAGCAGCATTGGGACTAGTTTTACGTCAGATACGCAGTATTTT. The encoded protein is CASSIGTSFTSDTQYF.